This entry is about one T cell receptor (beta chain). Its antigen remains unidentified. UMI labels and 5' RACE were used to prepare the TRB cDNA libraries. TCRdb processed the 5' RACE reads again and assigns one entry to each CDR3 protein, with no DNA. The repertoire table contains approximately 70,000 distinct CDR3 sequences. The sample originates from a study of CXCR3-negative and CXCR3-positive naive CD8 T cells. The CDR3 is 13 residues long. Study-level findings and limits: In naive cells, CXCR3-negative and CXCR3-positive subsets had similar TRBV-TRBJ usage; memory cells differed. Cryopreservation partially lowered CXCR3 expression, so most assays used fresh PBMCs. Naive subsets were similarly diverse, while memory CD8+ repertoires were much less diverse.

Triplicate roughly 320,000-cell sorts were made of each CD8+ T cell subset. This receptor was identified in a human donor in good health. Some clones in this sample may be carry-over from other donors' samples. Sequenced sample: naive CXCR3- CD8+ T cells from blood. Regarding subset: CD45RO-CCR7+CD27+CD95- naive CD8+ T cells lacking CXCR3 (TNR3-). This chain connects TRBV12-3 or TRBV12-4 to TRBJ2-1; with no DNA, the TCRdb D assignment of TRBD2 cannot be verified. The CDR3 protein is CALSGRDYNEQFF.